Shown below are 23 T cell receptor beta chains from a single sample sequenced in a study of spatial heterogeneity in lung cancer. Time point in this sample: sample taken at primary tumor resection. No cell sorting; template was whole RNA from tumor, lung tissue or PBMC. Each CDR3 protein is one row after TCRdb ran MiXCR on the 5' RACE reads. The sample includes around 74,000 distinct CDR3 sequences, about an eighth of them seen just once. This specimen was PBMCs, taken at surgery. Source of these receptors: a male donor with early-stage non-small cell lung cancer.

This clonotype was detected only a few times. The CDR3 nucleotides are TGTGCCAGCAGTGCCCCGGGACTAGACCACAATGAGCAGTTCTTC. Translated: CASSAPGLDHNEQFF. The V call is TRBV6-2 or TRBV6-3, the J call TRBJ2-1; 8 bases agree with TRBD2. In germline, CDR1 is MNHEY, CDR2 SVGEGT. V trimming: 5 bases; J trimming: 5 bases; junction bases outside the gene matches: 8. The length of the CDR3 is 15 residues.

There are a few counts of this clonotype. The CDR3 protein is CASSLGSDSGNTGELFF. DNA for the CDR3: TGCGCCAGCAGCTTGGGGTCGGACAGCGGGAACACCGGGGAGCTGTTTTTT. J is TRBJ2-2 and V is TRBV5-1; TRBD1 is a possible D gene (6 bases). The CDR3 loop spans 17 amino acids. The germline gives CDR1 SGHRS, CDR2 YFSETQ. Trimming removed 0 bases from V and 1 base from J, with 13 bases in between.

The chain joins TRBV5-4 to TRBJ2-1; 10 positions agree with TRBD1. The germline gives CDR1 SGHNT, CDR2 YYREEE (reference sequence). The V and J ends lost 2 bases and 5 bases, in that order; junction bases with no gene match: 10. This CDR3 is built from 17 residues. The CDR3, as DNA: TGTGCCAGCAGCTTACCGCCGGGACAGGGGTATGACAATGAGCAGTTCTTC. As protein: CASSLPPGQGYDNEQFF.

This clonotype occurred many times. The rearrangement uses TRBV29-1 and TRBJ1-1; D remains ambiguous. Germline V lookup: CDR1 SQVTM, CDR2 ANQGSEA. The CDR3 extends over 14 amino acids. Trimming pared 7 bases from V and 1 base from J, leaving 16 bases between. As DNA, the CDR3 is TGCAGCGCCGGGTACTGGGAAACGAACACTGAAGCTTTCTTT. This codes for CSAGYWETNTEAFF.

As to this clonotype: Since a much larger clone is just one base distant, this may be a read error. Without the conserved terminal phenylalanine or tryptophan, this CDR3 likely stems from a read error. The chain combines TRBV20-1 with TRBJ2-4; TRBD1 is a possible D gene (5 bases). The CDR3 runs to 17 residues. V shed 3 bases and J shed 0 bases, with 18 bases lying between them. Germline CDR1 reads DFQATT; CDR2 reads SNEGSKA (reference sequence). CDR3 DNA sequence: TGCAGTGCTAGTACAGGCCGTGCGTACTCAGCCAAAAACATTCAGTACTTG. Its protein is CSASTGRAYSAKNIQYL.

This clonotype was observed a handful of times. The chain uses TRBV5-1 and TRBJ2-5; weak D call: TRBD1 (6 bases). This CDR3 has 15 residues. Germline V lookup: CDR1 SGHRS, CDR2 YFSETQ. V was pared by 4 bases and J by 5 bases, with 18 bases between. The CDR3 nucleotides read TGCGCCAGCAGCCCGAACCCAGGGGTGGAGGAGACCCAGTACTTC. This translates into CASSPNPGVEETQYF.

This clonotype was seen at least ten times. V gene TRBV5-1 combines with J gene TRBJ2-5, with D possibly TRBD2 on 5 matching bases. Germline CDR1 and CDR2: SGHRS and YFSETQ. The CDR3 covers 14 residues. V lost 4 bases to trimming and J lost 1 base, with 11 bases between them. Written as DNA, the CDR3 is TGCGCCAGCAGCCTACAGCGGCCCCAAGAGACCCAGTACTTC. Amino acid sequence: CASSLQRPQETQYF.

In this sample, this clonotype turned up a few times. The CDR3 bases are TGTGCCAGCAGTCAGCTGACTCCGACAGGTGACTTGGAGCAGTACTTC. Encoded protein: CASSQLTPTGDLEQYF. The chain uses TRBV27 and TRBJ2-7, with a weak D call TRBD1 (6 bases). This CDR3 is built from 16 residues. CDR1 MNHEY and CDR2 SMNVEV come from the germline V gene (reference sequence). V was shortened by 5 bases and J by 7 bases, with 24 bases between the two germline ends.

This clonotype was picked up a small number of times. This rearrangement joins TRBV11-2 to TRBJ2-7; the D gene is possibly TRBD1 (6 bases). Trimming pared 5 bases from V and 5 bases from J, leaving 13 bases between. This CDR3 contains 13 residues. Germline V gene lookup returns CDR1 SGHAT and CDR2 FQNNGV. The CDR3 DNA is TGTGCCAGCAGCATGCTCAGGGGCCACGAGCAGTACTTC. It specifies CASSMLRGHEQYF.

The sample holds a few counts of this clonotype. The CDR3 DNA reads TGCAGTGCTAGTATGTGGGAGCGGAGTGAGCAGTTCTTC. Protein product: CSASMWERSEQFF. The chain joins TRBV20-1 to TRBJ2-1; D might be TRBD2 (5 bases). Trimming took 3 bases from V and 9 from J, leaving 15 bases between them. Germline V CDR1 and CDR2: DFQATT, SNEGSKA (reference sequence). The length of the CDR3 is 13 residues.

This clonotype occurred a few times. The CDR3 loop reads CASGTTYEQYF. CDR3 bases: TGTGCCAGCGGGACCACCTACGAGCAGTACTTC. This sequence joins TRBV5-5 and TRBJ2-7; tentatively, D is TRBD1 or TRBD2 (5 bases each). The CDR3 covers 11 residues. Trimming cost V 7 bases and J 2 bases, with 7 bases left between them. CDR1 is SGHKS and CDR2 is YYEKEE in the germline V gene (reference sequence).

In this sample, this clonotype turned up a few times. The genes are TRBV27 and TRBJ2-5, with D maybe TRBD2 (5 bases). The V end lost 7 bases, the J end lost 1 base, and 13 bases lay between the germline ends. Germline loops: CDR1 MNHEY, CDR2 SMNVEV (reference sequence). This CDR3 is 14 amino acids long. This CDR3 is CASTNPGSQETQYF. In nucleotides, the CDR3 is TGTGCCAGCACAAATCCGGGAAGCCAAGAGACCCAGTACTTC.

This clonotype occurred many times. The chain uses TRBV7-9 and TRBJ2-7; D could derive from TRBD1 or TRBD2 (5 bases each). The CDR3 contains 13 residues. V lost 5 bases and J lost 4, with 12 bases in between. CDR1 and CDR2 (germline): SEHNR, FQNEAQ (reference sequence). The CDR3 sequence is CASSASGQYEQYF. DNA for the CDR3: TGTGCCAGCAGCGCTTCGGGGCAATACGAGCAGTACTTC.

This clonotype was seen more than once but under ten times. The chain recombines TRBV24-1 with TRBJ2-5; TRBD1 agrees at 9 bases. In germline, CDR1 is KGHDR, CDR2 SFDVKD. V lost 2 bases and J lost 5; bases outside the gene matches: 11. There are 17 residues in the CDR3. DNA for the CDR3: TGTGCCACCAGTGATTCAAAACAGGGGGCGTTTCGGGAGACCCAGTACTTC. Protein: CATSDSKQGAFRETQYF.

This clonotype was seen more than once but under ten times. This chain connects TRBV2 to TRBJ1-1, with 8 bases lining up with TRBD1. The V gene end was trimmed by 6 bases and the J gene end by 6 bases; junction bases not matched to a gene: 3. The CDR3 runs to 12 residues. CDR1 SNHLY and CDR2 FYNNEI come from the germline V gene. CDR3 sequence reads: CASRDRGPEAFF. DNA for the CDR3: TGTGCCAGCAGAGACAGGGGTCCTGAAGCTTTCTTT.

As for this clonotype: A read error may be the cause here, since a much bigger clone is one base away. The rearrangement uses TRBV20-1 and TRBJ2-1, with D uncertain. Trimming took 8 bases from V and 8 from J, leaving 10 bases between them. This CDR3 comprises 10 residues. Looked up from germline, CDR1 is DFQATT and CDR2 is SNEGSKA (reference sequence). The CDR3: CSLLGYEQFF. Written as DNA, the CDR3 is TGCAGTCTACTGGGATATGAGCAGTTCTTC.

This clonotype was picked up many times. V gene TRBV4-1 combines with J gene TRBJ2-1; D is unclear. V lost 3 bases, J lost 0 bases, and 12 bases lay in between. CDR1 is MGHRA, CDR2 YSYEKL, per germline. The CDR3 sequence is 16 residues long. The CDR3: CASSHSRLSSYNEQFF. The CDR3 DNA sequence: TGCGCCAGCAGCCATAGCAGGCTCAGCTCCTACAATGAGCAGTTCTTC.

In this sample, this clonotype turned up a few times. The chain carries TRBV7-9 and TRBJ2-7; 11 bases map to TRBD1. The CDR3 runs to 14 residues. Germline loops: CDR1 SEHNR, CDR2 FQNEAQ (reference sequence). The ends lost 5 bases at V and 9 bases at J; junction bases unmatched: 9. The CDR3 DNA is TGTGCCAGCAGCCTCGGGACAGGGGGGATCGGGCAGTACTTC. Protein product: CASSLGTGGIGQYF. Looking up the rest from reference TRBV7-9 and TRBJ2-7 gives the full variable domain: DTGVSQNPRHKITKRGQNVTFRCDPISEHNRLYWYRQTLGQGPEFLTYFQNEAQLEKSRLLSDRFSAERPKGSFSTLEIQRTEQGDSAMYLCASSLGTGGIGQYFGPGTRLTVT.

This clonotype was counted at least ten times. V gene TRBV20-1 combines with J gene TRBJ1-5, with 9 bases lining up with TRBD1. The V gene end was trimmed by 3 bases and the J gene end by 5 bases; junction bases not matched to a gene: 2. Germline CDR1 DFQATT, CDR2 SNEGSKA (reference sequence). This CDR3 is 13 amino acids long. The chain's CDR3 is CSASRDRDQPQHF. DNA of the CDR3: TGCAGTGCTAGTAGGGACAGGGATCAGCCCCAGCATTTT.

The CDR3 sequence is CASSQDIAREGRGKLFF. In DNA, the CDR3 is TGTGCCAGCAGCCAAGATATCGCCCGGGAAGGGCGAGGAAAACTGTTTTTT. The chain has TRBV3-1 and TRBJ1-4; unclear D gene. The CDR3 extends over 17 amino acids. Germline CDR1 reads LGHDT; CDR2 reads YNNKEL (reference sequence). V was pared by 0 bases and J by 10 bases, with 21 bases between. The variable domain in full, completed from reference TRBV3-1 and TRBJ1-4, reads DTAVSQTPKYLVTQMGNDKSIKCEQNLGHDTMYWYKQDSKKFLKIMFSYNNKELIINETVPNRFSPKSPDKAHLNLHINSLELGDSAVYFCASSQDIAREGRGKLFFGSGTQLSVL.

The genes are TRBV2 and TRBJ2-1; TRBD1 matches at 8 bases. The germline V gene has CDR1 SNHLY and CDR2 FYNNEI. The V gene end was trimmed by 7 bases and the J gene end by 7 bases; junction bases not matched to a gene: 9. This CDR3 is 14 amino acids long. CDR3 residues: CASTFSGGGNEQFF. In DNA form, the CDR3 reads TGTGCCAGCACCTTCTCAGGGGGCGGGAATGAGCAGTTCTTC.

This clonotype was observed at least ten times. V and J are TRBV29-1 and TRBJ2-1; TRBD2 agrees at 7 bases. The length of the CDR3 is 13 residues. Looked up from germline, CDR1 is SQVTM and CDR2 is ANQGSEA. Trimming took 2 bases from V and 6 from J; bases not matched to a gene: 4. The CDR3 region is CSVERTRGNEQFF. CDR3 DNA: TGCAGCGTTGAACGGACTAGAGGCAATGAGCAGTTCTTC.

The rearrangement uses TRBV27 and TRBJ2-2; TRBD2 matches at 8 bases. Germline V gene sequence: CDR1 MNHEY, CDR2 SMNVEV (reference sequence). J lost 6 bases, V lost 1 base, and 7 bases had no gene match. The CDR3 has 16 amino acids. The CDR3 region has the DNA TGTGCCAGCAGTTTATTGGGGGGACTAGAATCCGGGGAGCTGTTTTTT. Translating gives CASSLLGGLESGELFF.